Listed below are T cell receptor beta chains from one sample, sequenced in a study of shared clonotypes between healthy human individuals. The assay was immunoSEQ multiplex PCR, and TCRdb's table has in-frame clones only and misses some. Of about 2,200,000 clones listed, just over 90% are singletons. Sequencing was done on a sample of naive CD8+ T cells from PBMCs. These receptors originate from a man aged 18-30 years in good health. Some clones in this sample may be carry-over from other donors' samples. CDR3s include the opening cysteine and the closing phenylalanine or tryptophan. The D gene is left open where the match is weak. Clone size is given for some rows only: seen once, a few or many times, or a class if the clone is expanded.

clone_size j_call d_call v_call cdr3_nt cdr3_aa
. TRBJ2-3 TRBD1 TRBV29-1 TGCAGCGTTGAAGATCGAAAGGGGGCCACGGATACGCAGTATTTT CSVEDRKGATDTQYF
. TRBJ2-3 TRBD1 TRBV6-1 TGTGCCAGCAGTGAATGGACAGGGGGCACAGATACGCAGTATTTT CASSEWTGGTDTQYF
. TRBJ1-4 TRBD1 TRBV2 TGTGCCAGCAGTCCTCCGGGACAGGGGCTAGAAAAACTGTTTTTT CASSPPGQGLEKLFF
. TRBJ1-4 . TRBV4-1 TGCGCCAGCAGCTTATCACAGGGACGGGGTGAAAAACTGTTTTTT CASSLSQGRGEKLFF
. TRBJ2-7 TRBD2 TRBV7-2 TGTGCCAGCAGCTTAGTGGGACTAGCGGGAAACGAGCAGTACTTC CASSLVGLAGNEQYF
. TRBJ2-3 TRBD2 TRBV5-4 TGTGCCCACAGGGTAGCGGGAGACAACACAGATACGCAGTATTTT CAHRVAGDNTDTQYF
. TRBJ2-7 . TRBV27 TGTGCCAGCAGCCCAGGGTCCACCTACGAGCAGTACTTC CASSPGSTYEQYF
. TRBJ2-7 TRBD2 TRBV5-4 TGTGCCAGCAGCCGGGGACTAGCGGGAGGTTACGCCTACGAGCAGTACTTC CASSRGLAGGYAYEQYF
. TRBJ1-5 . TRBV19 TGTGCCAGTAGTATGGGGGACCGCCTTTATAGCAATCAGCCCCAGCATTTT CASSMGDRLYSNQPQHF
. TRBJ1-5 . TRBV6-1 TGTGCCAGCACCTCTTCCGGGGTTCAGCCCCAGCATTTT CASTSSGVQPQHF
. TRBJ1-1 . TRBV7-8 TGTGCCAGCAGCTTAGCCCCCAGACCCGGGTGGAACACTGAAGCTTTCTTT CASSLAPRPGWNTEAFF
. TRBJ2-7 . TRBV2 TGTGCCAGCAGTGAAGCAGGGTTCCCCTCCTACGAGCAGTACTTC CASSEAGFPSYEQYF
. TRBJ1-1 . TRBV29-1 TGCAGCGTGGCTTCCAGAGACACTGAAGCTTTCTTT CSVASRDTEAFF
. TRBJ2-7 . TRBV28 TGTGCCAGCAGCTCGGGGCGGGCAGACTACGAGCAGTACTTC CASSSGRADYEQYF
. TRBJ2-7 . TRBV5-4 TGTGCCAGCAGCTTGGGGACAGATCGATACGAGCAGTACTTC CASSLGTDRYEQYF
. TRBJ1-1 . TRBV28 TGTGCCAGCAGTTTGTCTCCAGGGGACGAAGCTTTCTTT CASSLSPGDEAFF
. TRBJ1-5 . TRBV6-5 TGTGCCAGCAGTCAACGGGACGGCAATCAGCCCCAGCATTTT CASSQRDGNQPQHF
once TRBJ2-2 . TRBV10-3 TGTGCCATCAGTGAGGAGCCGTACACCGGGGAGCTGTTTTTT CAISEEPYTGELFF
few TRBJ2-7 . TRBV10-1 TGCGCCAGCAGTGAAGGTAGCTACGAGCAGTACTTC CASSEGSYEQYF
. TRBJ2-5 TRBD2 TRBV10-3 TGTGCCATAGGACTAGCGGGTGAGGCGGAGACCCAGTACTTC CAIGLAGEAETQYF
. TRBJ2-7 TRBD2 TRBV19 TGTGCCAGTAGTATATCTAGCGGGCAGGAGCAGTACTTC CASSISSGQEQYF
. TRBJ1-4 . TRBV6-5 TGTGCCAGCAGTTATCGTTCGGGGTATGAACTGTTTTTT CASSYRSGYELFF
. TRBJ1-5 . TRBV19 TGTGCCAGTAGTCCTTATAATAGCAATCAGCCCCAGCATTTT CASSPYNSNQPQHF
. TRBJ2-3 TRBD1 TRBV5-1 TGCGCCAGCAGCTGGAAACAGGGGGTCGGGGATACGCAGTATTTT CASSWKQGVGDTQYF
. TRBJ1-6 . TRBV7-8 TGTGCCAGCAGCGAATATAAAAGCTCCTATAATTCACCCCTCCACTTT CASSEYKSSYNSPLHF
. TRBJ2-1 TRBD2 TRBV7-8 TGTGCCTCTAGCGGGATGTTTAAAAATGAGCAGTTCTTC CASSGMFKNEQFF
. TRBJ2-5 TRBD2 TRBV19 TGTGCCAGTAGCCCGGGACTAGCGGGAGCCCAGTACTTC CASSPGLAGAQYF
. TRBJ2-5 TRBD1 TRBV7-9 TGTGCCAGCAGCCTCAGGGGGCCCGCCCCGGAGACCCAGTACTTC CASSLRGPAPETQYF
. TRBJ2-3 . TRBV7-9 TGTGCCAGCAGCCCCGGGATCTATAGCACAGATACGCAGTATTTT CASSPGIYSTDTQYF
. TRBJ2-5 TRBD2 TRBV4-2 TGTGCCAGCAGCCAAGTACCGGGACTAGCGGTGGGAGAGACCCAGTACTTC CASSQVPGLAVGETQYF
. TRBJ2-2 TRBD1 TRBV11-3 TGTGCCAGCAGCCCCAGACAGGGGAGGAACACCGGGGAGCTGTTTTTT CASSPRQGRNTGELFF
. TRBJ2-1 . TRBV6-1 TGTGCCAGCAGTGAAGCTTACGTTTCCGATGAGCAGTTCTTC CASSEAYVSDEQFF
. TRBJ1-5 . TRBV4-1 TGCGCCAGCAGCCAAGCGGGATGGAATCAGCCCCAGCATTTT CASSQAGWNQPQHF
. TRBJ2-7 . TRBV5-6 TGTGCCAGCAGCTTGAGGGCAGGGAGAATCGAGCAGTACTTC CASSLRAGRIEQYF
. TRBJ1-5 . TRBV13 TGTGCCAGCAGCTTAGGCCGAGGCAGGGGAATCGGGCCCCAGCATTTT CASSLGRGRGIGPQHF
. TRBJ2-3 . TRBV10-3 TGTGCCATCAGTGAGCCCAGTAAGAGTAGCACAGATACGCAGTATTTT CAISEPSKSSTDTQYF
once TRBJ2-7 TRBD2 TRBV5-1 TGCGCCAGCAGCTCTCAAATAGAAGCGGGAGGGCCACCCGAGCAGTACTTC CASSSQIEAGGPPEQYF
. TRBJ2-7 . TRBV29-1 TGCAGCGTAAACAACAGGGATCGGGGGAACGAGCAGTACTTC CSVNNRDRGNEQYF
. TRBJ2-5 TRBD1 TRBV7-9 TGTGCCAGCAGCCCAAGGACAGGGCCAGAGACCCAGTACTTC CASSPRTGPETQYF
. TRBJ2-7 . TRBV29-1 TGCAGCGTTGAAAATAGAACCAACGAGCAGTACTTC CSVENRTNEQYF
. TRBJ2-7 . TRBV10-3 TGTGCCATCAGTGAGTCGGCGGACAGAGGCTACGAGCAGTACTTC CAISESADRGYEQYF
. TRBJ2-3 TRBD2 TRBV7-9 TGTGCCAGCAGCTTATTTGGGACTAGCGGGAGCTTAAATACGCAGTATTTT CASSLFGTSGSLNTQYF
. TRBJ2-1 TRBD1 TRBV5-1 TGCGCCAGCAGCTCCCATCTTACAGGGGAAGGGTATGATGAGCAGTTCTTC CASSSHLTGEGYDEQFF
. TRBJ1-6 . TRBV5-1 TGCGCCAGCAGCTTGGCGCTAATCTCGGGCAGCCACTATTCACCCCTCCACTTT CASSLALISGSHYSPLHF
. TRBJ2-1 TRBD2 TRBV9 TGTGCCAGCAGCCCCCCAGGGCGGACTAGCGGGAGGGCGAATGAGCAGTTCTTC CASSPPGRTSGRANEQFF
. TRBJ2-1 TRBD2 TRBV28 TGTGCCAGTTCCGGGACTACTTACAATGAGCAGTTCTTC CASSGTTYNEQFF
. TRBJ1-2 . TRBV19 TGTGCCAGTAGTTATTACAGTGGCGTAGATGGCTACACCTTC CASSYYSGVDGYTF
. TRBJ1-5 . TRBV28 TGTGCCAGCAGTTCGACAGGAACTTATAGCAATCAGCCCCAGCATTTT CASSSTGTYSNQPQHF
. TRBJ1-5 . TRBV18 TGTGCCAGCTCGGGGACCGAGAATCAGCCCCAGCATTTT CASSGTENQPQHF
once TRBJ2-1 TRBD1 TRBV4-3 TGCGCCAGCAGCCCTGGGACAGGGGCTTTAAATGAGCAGTTCTTC CASSPGTGALNEQFF
. TRBJ1-5 TRBD1 TRBV2 TGTGCCAGCAGGCCGGGACAGGACCTCCTAAGTAGCAATCAGCCCCAGCATTTT CASRPGQDLLSSNQPQHF
. TRBJ2-7 . TRBV7-9 TGTGCCAGCAGCCAACTTACCTACGAGCAGTACTTC CASSQLTYEQYF
. TRBJ1-1 . TRBV5-1 TGCGCCAGCAGCTATACAGGGTACACTGAAGCTTTCTTT CASSYTGYTEAFF